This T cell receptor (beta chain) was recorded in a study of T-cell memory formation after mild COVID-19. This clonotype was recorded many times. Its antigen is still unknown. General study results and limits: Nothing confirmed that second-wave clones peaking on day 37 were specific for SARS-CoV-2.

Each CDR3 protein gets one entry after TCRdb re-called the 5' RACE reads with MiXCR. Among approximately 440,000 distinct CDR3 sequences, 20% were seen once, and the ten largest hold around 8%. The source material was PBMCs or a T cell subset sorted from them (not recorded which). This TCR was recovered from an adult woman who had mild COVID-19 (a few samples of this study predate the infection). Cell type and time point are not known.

The CDR3 is CASSWTGNQPQHF. CDR3 nucleotides: TGTGCCAGCAGCTGGACGGGGAATCAGCCCCAGCATTTT. This rearrangement joins TRBV7-2 to TRBJ1-5; D is ambiguous. V was trimmed by 4 bases and J by 4 bases, leaving 8 bases between them. In germline, CDR1 is SGHTA, CDR2 FQGNSA. This CDR3 has 13 residues. The whole variable domain, filled in from reference TRBV7-2 and TRBJ1-5, reads GAGVSQSPSNKVTEKGKDVELRCDPISGHTALYWYRQSLGQGLEFLIYFQGNSAPDKSGLPSDRFSAERTGGSVSTLTIQRTQQEDSAVYLCASSWTGNQPQHFGDGTRLSIL.